The source of this T cell receptor beta chain is a study of blood T cells in healthy people across ages. Study-wide results and limits: A roughly linear age-dependent decrease characterized TCR beta diversity per million T cells. It was not possible, with unsorted PBMCs, to conclusively compare naive and antigen-experienced cells.

Through a sample-barcoded 5' primer and a J-beta primer mix, a second PCR was run for about 7 to 12 cycles. TCRdb used MiXCR to reprocess the 5' RACE reads, holding one entry per CDR3 protein. The sample records about 680,000 distinct CDR3 sequences, 45% to 50% being singletons. Germline V CDR1 and CDR2: SGHTA, FQGNSA. The CDR3 runs to 13 residues. The ends were cut back, 7 bases at V and 9 bases at J, with 16 bases in the middle. In the case of this clonotype: What it recognizes is unknown.

The sequencing sample was made of blood. The chain employs TRBV7-2 and TRBJ2-1, with D hard to call. The sequence came from a woman aged 60-75 years in good health. This CDR3 is CASTRREGLEQFF. The CDR3 region has the DNA TGTGCCAGCACACGAAGGGAAGGGCTTGAGCAGTTCTTC.